This entry features one TCR beta chain sequence. Germline V gene data show CDR1 as SGHTA and CDR2 as FQGNSA. V lost 0 bases and J lost 6, with 12 bases in between. This CDR3 is built from 15 residues. This sample stems from a study of PD-1 blockade in mismatch repair-deficient tumors. Sequencing used immunoSEQ multiplex PCR; TCRdb keeps in-frame clones, though not all of them. The sample lists around 62,000 clones; 70% to 85% were seen once. This chain connects TRBV7-2 to TRBJ1-5, with D unresolved. Sequenced material: peripheral blood, taken 2 weeks after starting pembrolizumab. The source of this sequence is an adult with mismatch repair-deficient cancer. CDR3 DNA: TGTGCCAGCAGCTTAGCGCCCGACATTGGTCAGCCCCAGCATTTT. Translation: CASSLAPDIGQPQHF.